The 30 T cell receptor beta chains below all came from one sample that was sequenced in a study of T cells in Graves' hyperthyroidism and ophthalmopathy. From RNA transcripts, TCR beta CDR3 regions were amplified. During a first-round RT-PCR of the TCR CDR3, the HTBI primer set was used. TCRdb ran MiXCR on the multiplex PCR reads and lists one entry per CDR3 protein. The sample has some 460,000 distinct CDR3 sequences; around 16% are singletons. Sequencing input: blood. These TCRs come from a woman aged 18 to 35 with Graves' hyperthyroidism.

In its sample, this clonotype was seen many times. The gene calls are TRBV7-9 and TRBJ2-7; 10 bases match TRBD1. Germline CDR1 and CDR2: SEHNR and FQNEAQ (reference sequence). Trimming cost V 6 bases and J 6 bases; bases outside gene matches: 5. The CDR3 runs 13 residues. The CDR3: CASRGTGVAEQYF. The CDR3 DNA reads TGTGCCAGCAGAGGGACAGGGGTTGCCGAGCAGTACTTC. Complete variable domain (other parts from reference TRBV7-9 and TRBJ2-7): DTGVSQNPRHKITKRGQNVTFRCDPISEHNRLYWYRQTLGQGPEFLTYFQNEAQLEKSRLLSDRFSAERPKGSFSTLEIQRTEQGDSAMYLCASRGTGVAEQYFGPGTRLTVT.

This clonotype was picked up many times. V and J are TRBV10-3 and TRBJ2-1; D gene ambiguous. CDR1 and CDR2 from the germline V gene are ENHRY and SYGVKD. V lost 4 bases and J 3 bases, leaving 13 bases between the germline ends. The CDR3 sequence is 15 residues long. The CDR3 sequence is CAISVSLTDYNEQFF. The CDR3 DNA reads TGTGCCATCAGTGTGTCTCTAACAGACTACAATGAGCAGTTCTTC.

In its sample, this clonotype was seen a few times. The chain recombines TRBV12-3 or TRBV12-4 with TRBJ2-7; the D call may be TRBD1 or TRBD2 (5 bases each). V was shortened by 1 base and J by 4 bases, with 11 bases between the two germline ends. The CDR3 is 14 amino acids. In DNA form, the CDR3 reads TGTGCCAGCAGTTTAGGGGGGATTAAGTACGAGCAGTACTTC. Its protein product is CASSLGGIKYEQYF.

This clonotype was recorded many times. This chain links TRBV5-1 with TRBJ2-7; D perhaps matches TRBD2 (6 bases). Trimming took 3 bases from V and 3 from J, leaving 16 bases between them. This CDR3 region has 15 residues. CDR1 and CDR2 (germline): SGHRS, YFSETQ. CDR3 bases: TGCGCCAGCAGCTCGGACGGGACTTCTTACTACGAGCAGTACTTC. This translates into CASSSDGTSYYEQYF.

This clonotype was recorded many times. The V call is TRBV20-1, the J call TRBJ1-1; 9 bases match TRBD1. With V trimmed by 6 bases and J by 6 bases, 20 bases remained unmatched. The germline CDR1 and CDR2 sequences are DFQATT and SNEGSKA (reference sequence). CDR3 size: 17 residues. DNA of the CDR3: TGCAGTGCGATATTGGACAGGGGCAGAGTATGGGACTCTGAAGCTTTCTTT. Its protein is CSAILDRGRVWDSEAFF.

This clonotype was seen ten or more times. CDR3 nucleotide sequence: TGTGCCAGCAGCTTAGGTCAGGCAGGATCTGAAGCTTTCTTT. Translated, it gives CASSLGQAGSEAFF. V usage is TRBV7-6 and J usage is TRBJ1-1; D remains unclear. Trimming pared 1 base from V and 6 bases from J, leaving 12 bases between. Per the germline V gene, CDR1 is SGHVS and CDR2 is FNYEAQ. The CDR3 loop spans 14 amino acids.

This clonotype was seen ten or more times. The V and J genes are TRBV7-2 and TRBJ1-4, with TRBD1 matching over 7 bases. V lost 5 bases and J lost 8; bases outside the gene matches: 14. Looked up from germline, CDR1 is SGHTA and CDR2 is FQGNSA. The CDR3 spans 16 residues. CDR3 nucleotides: TGTGCCAGCAGCCCTTCCGGGACAGCAAAGAGCGAAAAACTGTTTTTT. Translating it yields CASSPSGTAKSEKLFF.

This clonotype was seen a handful of times. J is TRBJ1-2 and V is TRBV7-8; D not certain. This CDR3 comprises 13 residues. Germline lookup yields CDR1 SGHVS and CDR2 FQNEAQ. V dropped 0 bases and J dropped 3 bases, with 5 bases sitting between them. This CDR3 is CASSLAQDYGYTF. For the CDR3, the DNA is TGTGCCAGCAGCTTAGCCCAAGACTATGGCTACACCTTC.

This clonotype was seen more than once but under ten times. Germline is not matched at one junction end, which may reflect a read error. The rearrangement joins TRBV15 to TRBJ1-1; D is undetermined. This CDR3 contains 14 residues. The germline V gene encodes CDR1 LNHNV and CDR2 YYDKDF (reference sequence). The CDR3 loop is CATSTRRLNSEAFF. In DNA, the CDR3 is TGTGCCACCAGCACCCGGCGGCTTAACAGTGAAGCTTTCTTT.

There are many counts of this clonotype. The chain uses TRBV20-1 and TRBJ2-7, with D maybe TRBD2 (5 bases). This CDR3 contains 13 residues. With 6 bases removed from V and 2 bases from J, the gap between germline ends came to 14 bases. Germline-derived CDR1 and CDR2 are DFQATT and SNEGSKA (reference sequence). The CDR3 DNA reads as TGCAGTGCCCGAGAGGGCGGAACCTACGAGCAGTACTTC. Amino acid sequence: CSAREGGTYEQYF.

This chain uses TRBV20-1 with TRBJ2-7; 10 positions agree with TRBD1. Germline lookup yields CDR1 DFQATT and CDR2 SNEGSKA (reference sequence). The CDR3 has 14 residues. J lost 1 base, V lost 5 bases, and 5 bases had no gene match. Here the CDR3 reads CSAAGTGDSYEQYF. In nucleotides, the CDR3 is TGCAGTGCTGCGGGGACAGGGGATTCCTACGAGCAGTACTTC.

The V gene is TRBV27, the J gene TRBJ2-2; the match to TRBD2 covers 12 bases. Looked up from germline, CDR1 is MNHEY and CDR2 is SMNVEV (reference sequence). The CDR3 extends over 16 amino acids. V gave up 7 bases and J gave up 1 base; unmatched junction bases: 4. The CDR3 protein is CASTSGRAWNTGELFF. The CDR3, as DNA: TGTGCCAGCACTAGCGGGAGGGCCTGGAACACCGGGGAGCTGTTTTTT.

This clonotype was observed a handful of times. The chain is built from TRBV20-1 and TRBJ1-2; 7 bases map to TRBD1. The V segment lost 4 bases and the J segment 6 bases; nucleotides outside the gene matches: 8. CDR1 is DFQATT, CDR2 SNEGSKA, per germline (reference sequence). This CDR3 has 13 residues. The CDR3 DNA follows: TGCAGTGCTAACAGGGGTTTTTTTAATGGCTACACCTTC. This translates into CSANRGFFNGYTF.

Ten or more counts support this clonotype. The chain has TRBV12-3 or TRBV12-4 and TRBJ1-3, with D tentatively TRBD1 (6 bases). The CDR3 has 15 residues. V shed 6 bases and J shed 2 bases, with 14 bases lying between them. CDR3 nucleotide sequence: TGTGCCAGCAGATCCCTACAGGGAGCTGGAAACACCATATATTTT. Its protein product is CASRSLQGAGNTIYF.

The J gene is TRBJ2-3, the V gene TRBV20-1; 12 bases are a match to TRBD2. The V gene end was trimmed by 1 base and the J gene end by 4 bases; junction bases not matched to a gene: 6. There are 16 residues in the CDR3. Germline V gene sequence: CDR1 DFQATT, CDR2 SNEGSKA (reference sequence). The DNA of the CDR3 is TGCAGTGCTAGAGTCTTACTAGCGGGGGGCGCAGATACGCAGTATTTT. Protein product: CSARVLLAGGADTQYF.

This chain connects TRBV12-3 or TRBV12-4 to TRBJ2-7; D is unresolved. CDR3 size: 14 residues. V lost 6 bases, J lost 0 bases, and 12 bases lay in between. CDR3 protein: CASRIDGVSYEQYF. The CDR3 coding sequence is TGTGCCAGCAGGATTGACGGCGTCTCCTACGAGCAGTACTTC.

In its sample, this clonotype was seen many times. The V and J genes are TRBV5-8 and TRBJ2-4, with D possibly matching TRBD1 (6 bases). CDR1 is SGHTS and CDR2 is YDEGEE in the germline V gene. The CDR3 consists of 19 residues. V dropped 3 bases and J dropped 0 bases, with 22 bases sitting between them. The CDR3 loop reads CASSSRDTPMGVAKNIQYF. The DNA for the CDR3 is TGTGCCAGCAGCTCCCGGGACACTCCAATGGGGGTAGCCAAAAACATTCAGTACTTC. Complete variable domain (other parts from reference TRBV5-8 and TRBJ2-4): EAGVTQSPTHLIKTRGQQATLRCSPISGHTSVYWYQQALGLGLQFLLWYDEGEERNRGNFPPRFSGRQFPNYSSELNVNALELEDSALYLCASSSRDTPMGVAKNIQYFGAGTRLSVL.

With regard to this clonotype: One junction end disagrees with the germline gene, perhaps due to a read error. The rearrangement joins TRBV18 to TRBJ2-5, with D possibly matching TRBD1 (6 bases). The CDR3 has 14 amino acids. Germline loops: CDR1 KGHSH, CDR2 LQKENI. The CDR3 protein is CARSPGARRETQYF. CDR3 DNA: TGTGCCCGCTCACCAGGGGCCCGCCGAGAGACCCAGTACTTC. The whole variable domain, remainder taken from reference TRBV18 and TRBJ2-5, is NAGVMQNPRHLVRRRGQEARLRCSPMKGHSHVYWYRQLPEEGLKFMVYLQKENIIDESGMPKERFSAEFPKEGPSILRIQQVVRGDSAAYFCARSPGARRETQYFGPGTRLLVL.

This chain joins TRBV7-8 and TRBJ2-7; the match to TRBD1 covers 11 bases. Per the germline V gene, CDR1 is SGHVS and CDR2 is FQNEAQ. This CDR3 contains 16 residues. With 4 bases clipped from V and 0 bases from J, the junction kept 5 bases outside the gene matches. The CDR3 region is CASSSDRGLSSYEQYF. The CDR3 nucleotides read TGTGCCAGCAGCTCGGACAGGGGGCTTAGCTCCTACGAGCAGTACTTC.

In its sample, this clonotype was seen a few times. The genes are TRBV3-1 and TRBJ1-6; D call uncertain. The CDR3 totals 15 residues. Germline CDR1 and CDR2: LGHDT and YNNKEL (reference sequence). The V end was cut by 4 bases, the J end by 10 bases, with 17 bases between. This CDR3 is CASSPSEWAGSPLHF. The CDR3 nucleotides are TGTGCCAGCAGCCCCTCAGAGTGGGCAGGCTCACCCCTCCACTTT. Filled out from reference TRBV3-1 and TRBJ1-6, the complete variable domain reads DTAVSQTPKYLVTQMGNDKSIKCEQNLGHDTMYWYKQDSKKFLKIMFSYNNKELIINETVPNRFSPKSPDKAHLNLHINSLELGDSAVYFCASSPSEWAGSPLHFGNGTRLTVT.

This clonotype was counted many times. The chain joins TRBV6-6 to TRBJ2-7; 13 nucleotides line up with TRBD2. The CDR3 sequence is 18 residues long. Germline-derived CDR1 and CDR2 are MNHNY and SVGAGI (reference sequence). Trimming removed 1 base from V and 4 bases from J; junction bases left unmatched: 10. The CDR3 sequence: CASSYLGLAGEGGYEQYF. The CDR3 bases are TGTGCCAGCAGTTACTTAGGACTAGCGGGAGAGGGGGGTTACGAGCAGTACTTC.

This clonotype came up many times. The rearrangement uses TRBV12-3 or TRBV12-4 and TRBJ2-1, with unresolved D. The germline V and J ends were trimmed by 3 bases and 0 bases, with 9 bases remaining between them. This CDR3 region has 15 residues. The CDR3 coding sequence is TGTGCCAGCAGTTTTTGGGGAATCTCCTACAATGAGCAGTTCTTC. This encodes CASSFWGISYNEQFF.

This clonotype was counted at least ten times. The chain combines TRBV3-1 with TRBJ1-2, with D perhaps matching TRBD1 (5 bases). The CDR3 length is 13 residues. The V gene's germline CDR1 is LGHDT and CDR2 YNNKEL (reference sequence). V was shortened by 1 base and J by 8 bases, with 11 bases between the two germline ends. The CDR3 nucleotides are TGTGCCAGCAGCCAAGGGCAGGGTAAGGGCTACACCTTC. It specifies CASSQGQGKGYTF.

This clonotype has more than one count but fewer than ten. The chain recombines TRBV5-1 with TRBJ1-5; TRBD1 is a possible D gene (5 bases). Looked up from germline, CDR1 is SGHRS and CDR2 is YFSETQ. CDR3 size: 14 residues. V lost 0 bases and J 5 bases, leaving 9 bases between the germline ends. The CDR3 loop is CASSLEGPDQPQHF. The CDR3 nucleotides read TGCGCCAGCAGCTTGGAGGGACCCGATCAGCCCCAGCATTTT.

The chain combines TRBV6-1 with TRBJ2-1; the D is unclear. Trimming stripped 7 bases from V and 6 bases from J, with 19 bases between. The CDR3 has 15 amino acids. Germline assignment: CDR1 MNHNS and CDR2 SASEGT. The CDR3 protein is CASTRRLAQPNEQFF. The CDR3 region has the DNA TGTGCCAGCACGAGGAGATTGGCCCAGCCCAATGAGCAGTTCTTC.

Details on this clonotype: The junction differs from germline at one of its ends, possibly a read error. The chain recombines TRBV4-1 with TRBJ1-2; D is possibly TRBD1 (6 bases). Germline CDR1 and CDR2: MGHRA and YSYEKL. The CDR3 extends over 16 amino acids. CDR3 sequence reads: CASSQGTLGGNYGYTF. The CDR3 DNA follows: TGCGCCAGCAGTCAAGGGACACTGGGTGGTAACTATGGCTACACCTTC.

This clonotype has ten or more counts. The CDR3: CASSLSGTGASYEQYF. The CDR3 DNA reads TGTGCCAGCAGTTTATCTGGGACAGGGGCCTCCTACGAGCAGTACTTC. This rearrangement joins TRBV28 to TRBJ2-7, with TRBD1 identical over 10 bases. The germline CDR1 and CDR2 sequences are MDHEN and SYDVKM. The CDR3 is 16 residues long. J gave up 0 bases and V 1 base, and 3 bases lay outside the gene matches.

This clonotype was counted many times. The V gene is TRBV7-8, the J gene TRBJ1-6, with 7 bases matching TRBD1. V trimming: 6 bases; J trimming: 0 bases; junction bases outside the gene matches: 8. CDR3 size: 17 residues. The germline CDR1 and CDR2 sequences are SGHVS and FQNEAQ. This CDR3 is CASRLTGLSSYNSPLHF. Here the CDR3 DNA reads TGTGCCAGCAGGCTGACAGGGCTTAGCTCCTATAATTCACCCCTCCACTTT. Full variable domain (outside the CDR3, taken from reference TRBV7-8 and TRBJ1-6): GAGVSQSPRYKVAKRGQDVALRCDPISGHVSLFWYQQALGQGPEFLTYFQNEAQLDKSGLPSDRFFAERPEGSVSTLKIQRTQQEDSAVYLCASRLTGLSSYNSPLHFGNGTRLTVT.

The table lists this clonotype with many counts. V gene TRBV7-2 combines with J gene TRBJ1-1; D not certain. This CDR3 has 13 amino acids. Germline V gives CDR1 SGHTA, CDR2 FQGNSA. The V end was cut by 2 bases, the J end by 2 bases, with 6 bases between. The CDR3 loop reads CASSLLYNTEAFF. The CDR3 DNA sequence: TGTGCCAGCAGCTTATTGTATAACACTGAAGCTTTCTTT.

There are a few counts of this clonotype. J is TRBJ1-5 and V is TRBV27; D not resolved. Germline values: CDR1 MNHEY, CDR2 SMNVEV (reference sequence). The CDR3 is 13 amino acids. Trimming removed 2 bases from V and 7 bases from J, with 9 bases in between. CDR3 sequence reads: CASSLTDLQPQHF. DNA for the CDR3: TGTGCCAGCAGTTTAACGGATTTGCAGCCCCAGCATTTT.